This passage covers 2 T cell receptor beta chains from one sample sequenced in a study of CXCR3-negative and CXCR3-positive naive CD8 T cells. All TRB cDNA libraries came from 5' RACE performed with UMI labels. After re-calling the 5' RACE reads, TCRdb lists one entry per CDR3 protein, DNA absent. The listing records about 56,000 distinct CDR3 sequences. The sequencing sample was made of memory CD8+ T cells from blood. All receptors derive from a human donor in good health. Some clones in this sample may be carry-over from other donors' samples.

The chain has TRBV20-1 and TRBJ2-1; absent DNA, TCRdb's TRBD1 call cannot be checked. The CDR3 sequence is 16 residues long. In germline, CDR1 is DFQATT, CDR2 SNEGSKA (reference sequence). The CDR3 sequence: CSARNPSGGAVYEQFF.

This CDR3 reads CASSPPDVGEQFF. The rearrangement uses TRBV7-3 and TRBJ2-1; absent DNA, TCRdb's TRBD2 call cannot be checked. This CDR3 has 13 residues. Germline V CDR1 and CDR2: SGHTA, FQGTGA.